This T cell receptor (beta chain) was found in a study of blood T cell repertoires in COVID-19. Repertoires were generated with immunoSEQ multiplex PCR, while TCRdb's copy carries only in-frame clones and drops some. The table includes 120,000 to 150,000 clones, 75% to 85% detected once. This CDR3 has 17 amino acids. Germline CDR1 reads MGHRA; CDR2 reads YSYEKL. With 0 bases clipped from V and 3 bases from J, the junction kept 8 bases outside the gene matches. This sequence originates from a woman in her forties or fifties with acute or convalescent COVID-19. Sequences were obtained from peripheral blood. The genes are TRBV4-1 and TRBJ1-1; 9 nucleotides line up with TRBD1. This CDR3 is CASSQEGGGTGHTEAFF. The CDR3 DNA reads TGCGCCAGCAGCCAAGAGGGGGGCGGGACAGGGCACACTGAAGCTTTCTTT.